Presented here are 3 T cell receptor beta chains from one specimen sequenced in a study of T cell responses to AZD1222 COVID-19 vaccine. Produced via immunoSEQ multiplex PCR; TCRdb's table is partial and in-frame only. Counted here are 130,000 to 150,000 clones, around nine tenths occurring once; the ten biggest clones make up roughly 1.5%. Material: peripheral blood, obtained 28 days after the second AZD1222 dose. The receptors stem from an adult who received the AZD1222 COVID-19 vaccine.

CDR3 sequence: CASSYDSSSSPLHF. The CDR3 DNA follows: TGTGCCAGCAGTTATGATTCGAGTTCCTCACCCCTCCACTTT. V usage is TRBV6-6 and J usage is TRBJ1-6; D is ambiguous. In germline, CDR1 is MNHNY, CDR2 SVGAGI (reference sequence). V lost 3 bases and J lost 10, with 13 bases in between. This CDR3 has 14 amino acids.

The CDR3 DNA is TGTGCCAGCAGTTTAAGTCTCGCGGGAGGGAGGGATACGCAGTATTTT. As protein: CASSLSLAGGRDTQYF. The V and J genes are TRBV28 and TRBJ2-3, with 9 bases aligning to TRBD2. The CDR3 loop spans 16 amino acids. CDR1 MDHEN and CDR2 SYDVKM come from the germline V gene. V dropped 2 bases and J dropped 6; count of bases not matched to a gene: 9.

This clone was seen more than once but under ten times. J is TRBJ2-1 and V is TRBV11-2; TRBD2 is a possible D gene (6 bases). Germline lookup yields CDR1 SGHAT and CDR2 FQNNGV. V lost 8 bases, J lost 5 bases, and 19 bases lay in between. CDR3 length: 15 residues. The CDR3 spells CASAKMGGGDNEQFF. As DNA, the CDR3 is TGTGCCAGCGCGAAGATGGGAGGTGGGGACAATGAGCAGTTCTTC.